Described below is a single T cell receptor (beta chain) sequence and its context. Its cognate antigen has yet to be identified. Per-nucleotide qualities are absent, and no much larger clonotype sits a single base away. These data are taken from a study of blood T cell repertoires in COVID-19 (dated by TCRdb to about 2020). The study in broad terms: Samples from collaborators originated in the United States, Italy and Spain and spanned both the acute and convalescent phases of COVID-19. The prospective study material was composed of cDNA or gDNA derived from T cells, B-cell-depleted T cells, or PBMCs. A freely available public database, intended as a resource for researchers studying the immune response to SARS-CoV-2, is where the repertoires were released. Samples were obtained from the ongoing ImmuneRACE study (first 160 participants) and from 1,000 to 1,500 subjects provided by 6 global collaborators. A de-identified subject ID, COVID-19 status, age in years and sex were almost always included in the sample metadata. HLA class I and class II types, where available, came from metadata supplied by the sample provider rather than from assay-based typing. Subjects who had been exposed to COVID-19, were actively infected with it, or had recovered from it provided the deeply sampled blood TCRbeta repertoires that made up the dataset. Broad study findings and their caveats: Clinical and demographic metadata were provided uncurated, with the amount varying by source and participant.

The immunoSEQ Assay, a bias-controlled multiplex PCR, was used to amplify TCRbeta CDR3 regions from genomic DNA. Processing in the source paper ran as follows. Within the assay, amplification of reference gene primers was used to estimate how many nucleated cells each sample contained. To quantify the absolute abundance of each unique TCRbeta CDR3 rearrangement, sequence reads were collapsed and filtered. Productive Simpson clonality was computed per sample as the square root of Simpson's diversity index over productive rearrangements. Entries here come from immuneACCESS through TCRdb and include only in-frame sequences with V and J called. Some clones fail to appear in such tables; in the studies checked, an unresolved V gene covers under half of the shortfall, and the cause of the remainder is unknown. V and J calls and clone size are those listed in that table; D and trimming were worked out from the DNA. The sample table records about 150,000 clones; over 75% of these occur just once. Together, the top ten hold approximately 7% of the sample.

The CDR3 spans 16 residues, from the cysteine through the phenylalanine. CDR3 DNA is the only sequence kept; it has 48 bases, read in frame from the first base. Relative to germline, V is missing 6 bases and J is missing 0 bases, with 7 bases of the junction outside any gene match. Per the germline V gene (reference sequence), LNHDA is the CDR1 and SQIVND is the CDR2. Participants in the prospective study were aged roughly 18 to 100 years, lived in 20 to 25 United States geographic areas, and enrolled through a virtual design. In the prospective study, cohorts were assigned on the basis of participant-reported clinical history obtained from a screening survey and a study questionnaire. For ImmuneRACE Cohort 3, a participant was defined as recovered based on two consecutive negative NP/OP PCR tests, clearance by a healthcare professional, or resolution of symptoms. In the prospective study, whole blood, serum and a nasopharyngeal or oropharyngeal swab were collected from each participant by mobile phlebotomists. Additional blood draws and questionnaires over an approximately 2-month period could optionally be provided by prospective study participants. Before DNA extraction, prospective study blood samples were shipped either frozen or at room temperature.

This clonotype was sampled from a woman in her 50s who had recovered from COVID-19. The sequence joins TRBV19 to TRBJ1-1, with TRBD1 identical over 10 junction bases. The sequenced material came from PBMCs or T cells enriched from blood (not recorded which). The CDR3 region reads CASRTDRGPMNTEAFF. The DNA reads TGTGCCAGTAGGACCGACAGGGGGCCGATGAACACTGAAGCTTTCTTT.